A selection of T cell receptor beta chains follows, all from one sample in a study of T-cell memory formation after mild COVID-19. MiXCR, run by TCRdb on the 5' RACE reads, gives a single entry per CDR3 protein. The profile shows tens of thousands of distinct CDR3 sequences, roughly 13% of them singletons. Source material: PBMCs or a T cell subset sorted from them (not recorded which). These receptors were collected from a man younger than 30 who had mild COVID-19 (a few samples of this study predate the infection). Cell type and time point are not known. Each CDR3 is given with its conserved first and last residue. Each record gives: D gene, clone size, V gene, J gene, CDR3 protein, CDR3 DNA. The D gene is left open where the match is weak. The size field is filled for only some rows; it gives once, few, many or a size class.

>TRBD2|-|TRBV6-6|TRBJ2-5
CASSQFRTSGNQETQYF
TGTGCCAGCAGTCAATTCCGGACTAGCGGAAACCAAGAGACCCAGTACTTC
>-|-|TRBV4-3|TRBJ2-3
CASSQAGGGGTDTQYF
TGCGCCAGCAGCCAAGCTGGCGGGGGCGGCACAGATACGCAGTATTTT
>TRBD1|-|TRBV12-3/TRBV12-4|TRBJ1-2
CASTRDREPGYTF
TGTGCCAGCACCCGGGACAGGGAACCTGGCTACACCTTC
>-|few|TRBV9|TRBJ2-1
CASSVVVSSYNEQFF
TGTGCCAGCAGCGTAGTGGTTAGCTCCTACAATGAGCAGTTCTTC
>-|-|TRBV29-1|TRBJ2-3
CSVGYGSTDTQYF
TGCAGCGTTGGTTACGGAAGCACAGATACGCAGTATTTT
>-|medium-sized|TRBV5-1|TRBJ2-1
CASRSGPYNEQFF
TGCGCCAGCAGATCAGGGCCGTACAATGAGCAGTTCTTC
>TRBD2|few|TRBV7-9|TRBJ2-3
CASRSPSGGGYDTQYF
TGTGCCAGCAGGAGCCCAAGCGGGGGGGGATACGATACGCAGTATTTT
>-|few|TRBV20-1|TRBJ1-5
CSALPDNSNQPQHF
TGCAGTGCTCTCCCCGACAATAGCAATCAGCCCCAGCATTTT
>TRBD2|-|TRBV4-2|TRBJ2-3
CASSQEGLAGGLGDTQYF
TGTGCCAGCAGCCAAGAAGGCCTAGCGGGGGGCCTGGGAGATACGCAGTATTTT
>TRBD1|few|TRBV4-2|TRBJ1-6
CASSQGQGRVIGSPLHF
TGTGCCAGCAGCCAAGGACAGGGGCGGGTCATCGGTTCACCCCTCCACTTT
>-|-|TRBV4-1|TRBJ1-4
CASSGTINEKLFF
TGCGCCAGCAGCGGGACAATCAATGAAAAACTGTTTTTT
>-|-|TRBV28|TRBJ1-4
CASSFRVGKLFF
TGTGCCAGCAGTTTCAGGGTCGGAAAACTGTTTTTT
>TRBD1|few|TRBV7-9|TRBJ2-1
CASSLAGTGGSNEQFF
TGTGCCAGCAGCTTAGCCGGGACAGGGGGATCGAATGAGCAGTTCTTC
>-|-|TRBV5-1|TRBJ1-1
CASSWGTAEAFF
TGCGCCAGCAGTTGGGGAACCGCGGAAGCTTTCTTT
>TRBD2|-|TRBV24-1|TRBJ2-2
CATRDPRASGNTGELFF
TGTGCCACCAGGGACCCCCGGGCTAGCGGAAACACCGGGGAGCTGTTTTTT
>-|few|TRBV4-3|TRBJ2-7
CASSPYSGTDTYEQYF
TGCGCCAGCAGCCCCTACTCCGGGACGGACACCTACGAGCAGTACTTC
>TRBD1|many|TRBV6-5|TRBJ2-7
CASSYGFRAGGSYEQYF
TGTGCCAGCAGTTACGGTTTCAGGGCAGGGGGATCCTACGAGCAGTACTTC
>-|many|TRBV28|TRBJ2-5
CASSSTLQETQYF
TGTGCCAGCAGTTCGACACTACAAGAGACCCAGTACTTC
>-|-|TRBV6-5|TRBJ1-2
CASSYSGNYGYTF
TGTGCCAGCAGTTACTCGGGCAACTATGGCTACACCTTC
>TRBD1|few|TRBV4-3|TRBJ2-7
CASSQKTGNEQYF
TGCGCCAGCAGCCAAAAGACAGGGAACGAGCAGTACTTC
>TRBD1|few|TRBV15|TRBJ1-2
CATSVPGQDYGYTF
TGTGCCACCAGCGTACCGGGACAGGACTATGGCTACACCTTC
>-|-|TRBV5-6|TRBJ1-1
CASSFTSREAFF
TGTGCCAGCAGCTTTACTTCGAGGGAAGCTTTCTTT
>TRBD2|many|TRBV6-5|TRBJ2-3
CASSYMRGSGPTYTDTQYF
TGTGCCAGCAGTTACATGAGGGGTAGCGGGCCTACATACACAGATACGCAGTATTTT
>-|-|TRBV4-3|TRBJ2-3
CASSQDIRGSDTQYF
TGCGCCAGCAGCCAAGATATCCGGGGATCCGATACGCAGTATTTT
>TRBD1|few|TRBV9|TRBJ2-3
CASSGTGSSEATQYF
TGTGCCAGCAGCGGGACAGGGTCTAGCGAAGCTACGCAGTATTTT
>-|-|TRBV5-1|TRBJ2-3
CASSQLGGADTQYF
TGCGCCAGCAGCCAATTGGGGGGTGCAGATACGCAGTATTTT
>-|-|TRBV2|TRBJ2-3
CASSGEGTDTQYF
TGTGCCAGCAGTGGAGAAGGCACAGATACGCAGTATTTT
>-|-|TRBV27|TRBJ1-6
CASSSVSSPLHF
TGTGCCAGCAGTAGCGTAAGTTCACCCCTCCACTTT
>TRBD1|few|TRBV27|TRBJ1-5
CASTPEGTGLQPQHF
TGTGCCAGCACCCCAGAGGGGACAGGGCTTCAGCCCCAGCATTTT
>TRBD1|-|TRBV12-3/TRBV12-4|TRBJ2-7
CASSQGVYEQYF
TGTGCCAGCAGCCAGGGGGTATACGAGCAGTACTTC